The TCR beta chain under discussion was sequenced for a study of beta chain features in type 1 diabetes. Study at large: Healthy donors and patients had similar age, gender and cell yields.

Germline lookup yields CDR1 MNHEY and CDR2 SMNVEV (reference sequence). This CDR3 contains 17 residues. After removal of 6 bases from V and 1 base from J, the junction contained 7 bases not matched to a gene. This clone was detected only a few times. cDNA synthesis used the whole RNA isolate, giving expressed TCRB sequences. The repertoire was sequenced with immunoSEQ multiplex PCR; TCRdb's copy has only in-frame clones and lacks some. Here the sample spans around 500,000 clones, 10% to 12% being singletons. This receptor was taken from a woman aged 18-29 years in good health. The chain combines TRBV27 with TRBJ2-3; 13 bases are shared with TRBD2. The sequenced material came from naive CD4+ T cells from blood. The CDR3 reads CASRLTGTSGGTDTQYF. DNA for the CDR3: TGTGCCAGCAGACTAACCGGGACTAGCGGGGGCACAGATACGCAGTATTTT.